The 6 T cell receptor beta chains in this list originate from one sample, sequenced in a study of low-dose radiotherapy and immunotherapy resistance in tumors. Primers targeting TRAV and TRBV primed first-strand cDNA, covering alpha and beta chains. The authors ran around 19 PCR cycles to amplify TCRs with a constant-region primer and V-primer adapter. TCRdb processed the reads anew with MiXCR; each CDR3 protein has one entry. There are around 80,000 distinct CDR3 sequences in the sample; around a sixth occur only once, and 1.4% to 1.5% lies in the top ten. Time point defined: after trial treatment. Treatment: LDRT plus nivolumab, ipilimumab, low-dose cyclophosphamide and aspirin (RACIN trial). The material was PBMCs, obtained after low-dose radiotherapy plus immunotherapy. All receptors derive from a male donor with prostate cancer.

To note about this clonotype: The limits of the CDR3 on the DNA are not certain, so only TCRdb's listed CDR3 is given. The chain uses TRBV19 and TRBJ2-2; the table's TRBD1 call for D was not verified on the DNA. Per germline, CDR1 LNHDA and CDR2 SQIVND (reference sequence). Termini included, the CDR3 measures 15 amino acids. The CDR3 protein is CASSRQGETGELFFF.

Ten or more counts support this clonotype. This chain's CDR3 is CACGQGWNTGELFF. The CDR3 DNA is TGTGCCTGTGGACAGGGGTGGAACACCGGGGAGCTGTTTTTT. This chain joins TRBV30 and TRBJ2-2; 9 bases match TRBD1. Germline CDR1 is GTSNPN and CDR2 is SVGIG (reference sequence). Germline trimming cut 6 bases from V and 1 base from J; bases unmatched to any gene: 3. The CDR3 has 14 residues.

This clonotype was seen repeatedly, ten times or more. CDR3 residues: CASSPRGSGSQETQYF. CDR3 sequence (DNA): TGTGCCAGCAGTCCCCGGGGTAGCGGGAGCCAAGAGACCCAGTACTTC. The chain recombines TRBV2 with TRBJ2-5, with 9 bases that match TRBD2. CDR3 size: 16 residues. J was trimmed by 1 base and V by 5 bases; bases with no gene match: 8. Germline V gene sequence: CDR1 SNHLY, CDR2 FYNNEI.

Comments on this clonotype: Since a much larger clone is just one base distant, this may be a read error. This rearrangement joins TRBV6-2 or TRBV6-3 to TRBJ2-5, with TRBD2 matching 9 bases. The CDR3 totals 16 residues. V shed 1 base and J 11 bases; nucleotides not matched to a gene: 14. CDR1 is MNHEY and CDR2 is SVGEGT in the germline V gene. CDR3 amino acids: CASSYWPSGKNNEQYF. The CDR3 bases are TGTGCCAGCAGTTACTGGCCTAGCGGGAAAAACAATGAGCAGTACTTC.

This clonotype has a count of ten or more. J is TRBJ1-4 and V is TRBV6-5; 7 nucleotides match TRBD1. This CDR3 region has 14 residues. Germline values: CDR1 MNHEY, CDR2 SVGAGI. V dropped 7 bases and J dropped 7; count of bases not matched to a gene: 9. The CDR3 sequence is CASNSGGGSEKLFF. CDR3 in DNA: TGTGCCAGCAATTCAGGGGGGGGAAGTGAAAAACTGTTTTTT.

The chain links TRBV6-5 to TRBJ2-7; TRBD2 matches 14 bases. With 7 bases clipped from V and 6 bases from J, the junction kept 2 bases outside the gene matches. This CDR3 has 13 residues. CDR1 is MNHEY, CDR2 SVGAGI, per germline. The CDR3 protein is CASIGTSGGEQYF. The CDR3 DNA sequence: TGTGCCAGCATTGGGACTAGCGGGGGCGAGCAGTACTTC.